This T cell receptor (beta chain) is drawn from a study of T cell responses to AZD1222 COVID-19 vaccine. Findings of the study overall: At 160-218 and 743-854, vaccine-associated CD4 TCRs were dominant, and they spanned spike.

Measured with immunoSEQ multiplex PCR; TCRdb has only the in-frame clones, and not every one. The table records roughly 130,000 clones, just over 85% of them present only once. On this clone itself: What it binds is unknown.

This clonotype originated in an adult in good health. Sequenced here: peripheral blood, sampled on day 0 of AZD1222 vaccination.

CDR3 region: CASSPGQGAPYEQYF. The CDR3 nucleotides are TGTGCCAGCAGTCCGGGACAGGGGGCGCCCTACGAGCAGTACTTC. The chain couples TRBV28 to TRBJ2-7; TRBD1 matches 12 bases. With V trimmed by 5 bases and J by 2 bases, 4 bases remained unmatched. Germline V gives CDR1 MDHEN, CDR2 SYDVKM. CDR3 length equals 15 residues.